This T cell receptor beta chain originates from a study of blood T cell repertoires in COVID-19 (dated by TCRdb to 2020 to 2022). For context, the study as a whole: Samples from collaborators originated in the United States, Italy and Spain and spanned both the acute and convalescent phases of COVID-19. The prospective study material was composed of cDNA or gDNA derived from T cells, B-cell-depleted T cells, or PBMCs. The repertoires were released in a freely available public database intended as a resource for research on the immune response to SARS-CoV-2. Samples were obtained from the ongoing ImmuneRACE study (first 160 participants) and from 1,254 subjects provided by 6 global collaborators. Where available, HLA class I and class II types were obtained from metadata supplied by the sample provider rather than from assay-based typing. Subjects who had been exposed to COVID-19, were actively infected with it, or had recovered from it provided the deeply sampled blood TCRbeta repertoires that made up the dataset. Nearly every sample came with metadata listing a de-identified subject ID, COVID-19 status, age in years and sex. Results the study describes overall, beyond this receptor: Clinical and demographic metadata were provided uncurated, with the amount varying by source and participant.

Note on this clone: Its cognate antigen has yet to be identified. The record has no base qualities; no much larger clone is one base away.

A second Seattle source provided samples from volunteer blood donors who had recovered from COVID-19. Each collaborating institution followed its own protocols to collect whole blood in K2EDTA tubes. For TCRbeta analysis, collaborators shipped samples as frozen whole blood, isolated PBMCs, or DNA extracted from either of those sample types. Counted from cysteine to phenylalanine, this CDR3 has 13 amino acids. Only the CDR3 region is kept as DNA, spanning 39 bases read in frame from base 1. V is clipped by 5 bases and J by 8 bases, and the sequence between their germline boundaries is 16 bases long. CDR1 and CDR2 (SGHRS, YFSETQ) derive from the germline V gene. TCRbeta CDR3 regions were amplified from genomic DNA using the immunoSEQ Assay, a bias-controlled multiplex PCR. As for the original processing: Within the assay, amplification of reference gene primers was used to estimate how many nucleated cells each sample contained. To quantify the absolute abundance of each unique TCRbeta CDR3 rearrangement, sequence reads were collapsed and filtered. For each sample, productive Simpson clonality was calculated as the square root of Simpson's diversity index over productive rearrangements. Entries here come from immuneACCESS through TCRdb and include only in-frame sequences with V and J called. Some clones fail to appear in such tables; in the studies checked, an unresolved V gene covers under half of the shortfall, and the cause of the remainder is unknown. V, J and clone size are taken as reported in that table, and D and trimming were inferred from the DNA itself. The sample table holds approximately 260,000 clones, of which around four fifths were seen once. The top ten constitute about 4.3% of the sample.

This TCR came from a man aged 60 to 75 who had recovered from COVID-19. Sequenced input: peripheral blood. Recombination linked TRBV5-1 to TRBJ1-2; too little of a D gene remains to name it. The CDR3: CASSGDPDTGYTF. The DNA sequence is TGCGCCAGCAGTGGTGACCCAGACACGGGCTACACCTTC.